This T cell receptor (beta chain) was observed in a study of OX40 agonist ivuxolimab in advanced cancers. Across the study: Administration of intravenous ivuxolimab to patients occurred every 2 weeks at 0.01 to 10 mg/kg. Cancers in dose escalation were hepatocellular, melanoma, renal cell and head and neck.

Measured with immunoSEQ multiplex PCR; TCRdb has only the in-frame clones, and not every one. In the table there are tens of thousands of clones, around 86% of which are singletons. The cohort excluded patients with autoimmune disease history or systemic immunosuppression. The sequence was obtained from an adult with an advanced solid tumor such as melanoma, head and neck, liver or kidney cancer. This specimen consisted of CD4+ or CD8+ T cells sorted from blood, obtained in a trial of the OX40 agonist ivuxolimab.

The CDR3 nucleotides are TGCAGCGTCTTAAAACCGACAGGGCCGGGGCCTGAAGCTTTCTTT. Translation gives CSVLKPTGPGPEAFF. V usage is TRBV29-1 and J usage is TRBJ1-1; TRBD1 agrees at 7 bases. CDR1 and CDR2 from the germline V gene are SQVTM and ANQGSEA. This CDR3 has 15 amino acids. With 6 bases clipped from V and 6 bases from J, the junction kept 16 bases outside the gene matches.